The 8 T cell receptor beta chains in this list originate from one sample, sequenced in a study of long-term antiretroviral therapy in people with HIV. At survey level, the immunoSEQ assay was run in its v3.0 version. Assay used: immunoSEQ multiplex PCR; TCRdb lists only in-frame clones, some missing. The sample yields about 21,000 clones, around 80% seen once. This specimen consisted of unsorted PBMCs, obtained 1.9 years after starting antiretroviral therapy. Source of these receptors: a woman in her forties or fifties with HIV.

The rearrangement uses TRBV6-5 and TRBJ1-1; D remains ambiguous. Trimming took 0 bases from V and 9 from J, leaving 17 bases between them. Germline CDR1 and CDR2: MNHEY and SVGAGI. The CDR3 runs to 15 residues. CDR3 nucleotides: TGTGCCAGCAGTTACTCCCCGGGGAGGGCCTCTCAAGCTTTCTTT. Translation: CASSYSPGRASQAFF.

The V call is TRBV2, the J call TRBJ1-1; D remains unclear. The germline gives CDR1 SNHLY, CDR2 FYNNEI. The CDR3 contains 15 residues. Trimming took 6 bases from V and 1 from J, leaving 15 bases between them. The CDR3 DNA sequence: TGTGCCAGCAGCGCCGGACGGATAGAGAACACTGAAGCTTTCTTT. Translating it yields CASSAGRIENTEAFF.

The CDR3: CASSERPRHGYTF. CDR3 bases: TGTGCCAGTAGTGAACGTCCTAGGCATGGCTACACCTTC. The chain is built from TRBV19 and TRBJ1-2; D not certain. The V end was cut by 5 bases, the J end by 6 bases, with 13 bases between. This CDR3 region has 13 residues. The germline gives CDR1 LNHDA, CDR2 SQIVND (reference sequence). Together with reference TRBV19 and TRBJ1-2, the CDR3 gives the full variable domain: DGGITQSPKYLFRKEGQNVTLSCEQNLNHDAMYWYRQDPGQGLRLIYYSQIVNDFQKGDIAEGYSVSREKKESFPLTVTSAQKNPTAFYLCASSERPRHGYTFGSGTRLTVV.

This chain links TRBV7-2 with TRBJ1-6, with 9 bases that match TRBD1. V was clipped by 1 base and J by 13 bases; unmatched bases: 11. Germline V lookup: CDR1 SGHTA, CDR2 FQGNSA. The CDR3 totals 16 residues. Here the CDR3 DNA reads TGTGCCAGCAGCTTAGTCATTGGGGGACAGGGAGGCCCCCTCCACTTT. Protein: CASSLVIGGQGGPLHF.

A few counts support this clone. The rearrangement joins TRBV4-3 to TRBJ2-3, with TRBD2 as a possible D gene (5 bases). The CDR3 consists of 15 residues. Germline V CDR1 and CDR2: LGHNA, YSLEER. Between the trimmed V and J ends, which lost 0 bases and 6 bases, there was a span of 13 bases. The CDR3 DNA is TGCGCCAGCAGCCAAGATAGGACTCCTACGGATACGCAGTATTTT. It is translated as CASSQDRTPTDTQYF.

The V and J genes are TRBV6-6 and TRBJ2-7; 8 bases agree with TRBD1. Germline values: CDR1 MNHNY, CDR2 SVGAGI (reference sequence). V lost 5 bases to trimming and J lost 7 bases; unmatched junction nucleotides: 10. CDR3 length equals 14 residues. The CDR3 bases are TGTGCCAGCAGTCAGGCGCCCCGACAGGGGGAGCAGTACTTC. It yields the protein CASSQAPRQGEQYF.

This chain joins TRBV28 and TRBJ1-2; 7 bases match TRBD1. Germline CDR1 reads MDHEN; CDR2 reads SYDVKM. With V trimmed by 5 bases and J by 5 bases, 11 bases remained unmatched. The CDR3 covers 15 residues. The CDR3 coding sequence is TGTGCCAGCAGTCCTCTTTCACAGGGGTGGTATGGCTACACCTTC. Residues: CASSPLSQGWYGYTF.

The rearrangement links TRBV7-2 to TRBJ1-1; D not certain. Per the germline V gene, CDR1 is SGHTA and CDR2 is FQGNSA. This CDR3 has 13 residues. The V end lost 1 base, the J end lost 7 bases, and 10 bases lay between the germline ends. This CDR3 reads CASSLDTRVEAFF. CDR3 in DNA: TGTGCCAGCAGCTTAGACACCAGAGTTGAAGCTTTCTTT.